Listed below are T cell receptor beta chains from one sample, sequenced in a study of blood T cell repertoires in COVID-19. Profiling relied on immunoSEQ multiplex PCR, and the TCRdb table lists in-frame clones only, not all of them. The table lists about 26,000 clones, about nine tenths of them singletons, with 7.5% to 8% in the top ten. Sequencing was carried out using peripheral blood. Every receptor here comes from a human donor in a cohort sampled during active COVID-19. CDR3s include the opening cysteine and the closing phenylalanine or tryptophan. Fields, in order: V gene, clone size, J gene, CDR3 protein. A clone size is listed for some rows: how often the clone was seen (once, few, many), or a class if it is expanded.

TRBV7-2	NA	TRBJ2-1	CASSLNLEQFF
TRBV9	NA	TRBJ2-7	CASSVETSGPYEQYF
TRBV27	NA	TRBJ2-3	CASSYEDRDTQYF
TRBV5-6	NA	TRBJ1-6	CASSVQVNSPLHF
TRBV15	NA	TRBJ2-3	CATSRDSGVSDTQYF
TRBV14	once	TRBJ2-7	CASSHQTGFRTEQYF
TRBV18	NA	TRBJ2-3	CASSSETGTGDTQYF
TRBV2	NA	TRBJ2-7	CATNPLTGPYEQYF
TRBV6-5	NA	TRBJ1-1	CASSKGQALNTEAFF
TRBV27	NA	TRBJ1-4	CASSPHGQGGDEKLFF
TRBV14	once	TRBJ2-5	CASSQGVRDSQETQYF
TRBV14	NA	TRBJ1-6	CASSRPRGRDSPLHF
TRBV19	few	TRBJ1-5	CASSIRFSAGFQPQHF
TRBV6-6	NA	TRBJ1-5	CASSRLGPSDRGAQPQHF
TRBV5-1	few	TRBJ2-7	CASSAGLSGHEQYF
TRBV7-9	NA	TRBJ1-1	CASSIQDVGSAEAFF
TRBV6-5	few	TRBJ1-5	CASSSFRDQPQHF
TRBV10-3	once	TRBJ2-1	CAISGTASSYNEQFF
TRBV25-1	NA	TRBJ2-7	CASSEYGGARHF
TRBV9	NA	TRBJ2-7	CASSVDGRVKEQYF
TRBV6-5	NA	TRBJ1-1	CASSTPTGNTEAFF
TRBV3-1/TRBV3-2	NA	TRBJ2-3	CASSQAGLAGTDTQYF
TRBV5-8	once	TRBJ2-1	CASSSRGQTYNEQFF
TRBV18	NA	TRBJ2-3	CASSPIGGGDRDTQYF
TRBV4-3	NA	TRBJ2-1	CASSQDRDKYNEQFF
TRBV2	few	TRBJ1-6	CASRTGLPNSPLHF
TRBV19	few	TRBJ1-2	CASRSGSADYGYTF
TRBV7-9	NA	TRBJ1-2	CASSLGTANYGYTF
TRBV18	NA	TRBJ1-4	CASSRTGPNEKLFF
TRBV29-1	NA	TRBJ2-1	CSVGERNEQFF
TRBV6-5	NA	TRBJ2-1	CASKGQGAHNEQFF
TRBV18	NA	TRBJ1-4	CASSPPGRGNEKLFF
TRBV5-1	NA	TRBJ1-2	CASSLGGAYGYTF
TRBV5-1	NA	TRBJ2-5	CASSLGYRGQETQYF
TRBV5-3	NA	TRBJ2-7	CARSLFQGIMNEQYF
TRBV6-4	NA	TRBJ2-1	CASSDPGTSGRTNNEQFF
TRBV29-1	NA	TRBJ2-1	CSAVPGGFAYNEQFF
TRBV18	once	TRBJ1-1	CASSPGQWNTEAFF
TRBV2	NA	TRBJ1-1	CASTRPQGNTEAFF
TRBV10-3	NA	TRBJ1-5	CAISESLLQGGQPQHF
TRBV28	NA	TRBJ2-5	CASSLPAETQYF
TRBV6-5	few	TRBJ2-5	CASSYRGYQETQYF
TRBV18	NA	TRBJ2-5	CASSPSGTGRQETQYF
TRBV7-9	NA	TRBJ2-7	CASISHRDNEQYF
TRBV5-4	few	TRBJ2-6	CASSSWGQRPGANVLTF
TRBV3-1/TRBV3-2	NA	TRBJ2-7	CASSQGVRLEQYF
TRBV29-1	NA	TRBJ2-7	CSVAAGYEQYF
TRBV7-2	NA	TRBJ1-2	CASSFENYGYTF
TRBV29-1	NA	TRBJ2-7	CSGGTSGASYEQYF
TRBV21-1	NA	TRBJ1-5	CASSSAQGAGSNQPQHF
TRBV5-1	NA	TRBJ1-5	CASSLGGANQPQHF
TRBV6-5	NA	TRBJ2-2	CASKKQGYTGELFF
TRBV4-1	NA	TRBJ1-3	CASSQPTGPFGNTIYF